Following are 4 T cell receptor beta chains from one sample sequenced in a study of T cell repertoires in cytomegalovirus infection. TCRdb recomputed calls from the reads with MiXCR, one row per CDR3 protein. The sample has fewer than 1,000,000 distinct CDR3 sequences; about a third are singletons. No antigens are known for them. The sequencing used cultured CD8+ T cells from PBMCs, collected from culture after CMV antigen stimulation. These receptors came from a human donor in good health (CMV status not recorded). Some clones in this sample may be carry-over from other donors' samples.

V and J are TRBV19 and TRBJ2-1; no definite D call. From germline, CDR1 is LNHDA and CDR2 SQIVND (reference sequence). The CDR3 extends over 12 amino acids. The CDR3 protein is CCVISSYNEQFF. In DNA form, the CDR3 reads TGTTGCGTAATTAGCTCCTACAATGAGCAGTTCTTC.

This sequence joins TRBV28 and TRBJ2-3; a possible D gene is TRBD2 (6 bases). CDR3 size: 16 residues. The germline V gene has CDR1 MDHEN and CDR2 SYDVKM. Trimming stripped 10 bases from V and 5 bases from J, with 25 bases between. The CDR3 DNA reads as TGTGCCACAACCCCGACTAGGGAGTTTTATAGAGATACGCAGTATTTT. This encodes CATTPTREFYRDTQYF.

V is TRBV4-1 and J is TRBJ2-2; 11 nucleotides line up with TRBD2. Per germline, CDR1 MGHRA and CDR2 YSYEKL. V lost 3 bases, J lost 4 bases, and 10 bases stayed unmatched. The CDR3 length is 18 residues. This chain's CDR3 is CASSQRSASGGITGELFF. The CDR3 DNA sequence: TGCGCCAGCAGCCAGAGATCAGCTAGCGGGGGGATCACCGGGGAGCTGTTTTTT.

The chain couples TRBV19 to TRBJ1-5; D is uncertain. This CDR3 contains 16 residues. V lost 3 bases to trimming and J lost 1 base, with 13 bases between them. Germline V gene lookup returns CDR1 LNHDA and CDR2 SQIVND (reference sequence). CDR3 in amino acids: CASSISAARSNQPQHF. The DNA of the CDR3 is TGTGCCAGTAGTATTTCGGCAGCCCGGAGCAATCAGCCCCAGCATTTT.